The 2 T cell receptor beta chains below all came from one sample that was sequenced in a study of cytomegalovirus exposure and HLA in healthy donors (dated by TCRdb to 2016 to 2017). Library preparation was by the immunoSEQ multiplex PCR assay. A mixture of 60 forward primers for TCR Vbeta segments and 13 reverse primers for TCR Jbeta segments was used in the multiplex PCR. TCRdb obtained this table from immuneACCESS and retained in-frame rearrangements with V and J assigned. These tables miss some clones; where compared with another copy, unresolved V genes account for less than half of the shortfall, and the remainder is unexplained. The sample table lists roughly 140,000 clones, roughly 79% of them with a count of one. The ten largest make up 1.7% of the sample. Sequencing was carried out using PBMCs. These receptors originate from a woman aged 30 to 39 in good health and CMV-seronegative.

This clone has only one observation. The rearrangement links TRBV7-3 to TRBJ2-1, with D tentatively TRBD2 (5 bases). Per the germline V gene, CDR1 is SGHTA and CDR2 is FQGTGA. The V end lost 5 bases, the J end lost 2 bases, and 13 bases lay between the germline ends. The CDR3 has 15 amino acids. As DNA, the CDR3 is TGTGCCAGCAGCGCATCGGGATCGACCTACAATGAGCAGTTCTTC. Translated: CASSASGSTYNEQFF.

This clone was counted only a few times. The chain combines TRBV2 with TRBJ2-3, with TRBD1 as a possible D gene (5 bases). CDR1 is SNHLY, CDR2 FYNNEI, per germline. The CDR3 totals 14 residues. V shed 6 bases and J shed 2 bases, with 12 bases lying between them. CDR3 residues: CASRVDSPTDTQYF. The CDR3 bases are TGTGCCAGCAGGGTAGACAGCCCCACAGATACGCAGTATTTT.